This T cell receptor (beta chain) came from a study of graft-versus-host responses after intestinal transplantation. With regard to this clone: The antigen is not known.

Data came from immunoSEQ multiplex PCR; TCRdb stores just in-frame clones and leaves some out. The sample lists about 90,000 clones, around 83% occurring once. Trimming left V 3 bases short and J 5 bases short, with 8 bases between. The germline gives CDR1 SGHAT, CDR2 FQNNGV. The CDR3 contains 13 residues. The sequencing here drew on unstimulated CD8+ T cells sorted from spleen or lymph node cells, taken before intestinal transplant. The source is a human donor who received an intestinal transplant. This sequence joins TRBV11-2 and TRBJ2-1; D is unclear. CDR3 loop: CASSFRSNNEQFF. In nucleotides, the CDR3 is TGTGCCAGCAGCTTCCGATCAAACAATGAGCAGTTCTTC.